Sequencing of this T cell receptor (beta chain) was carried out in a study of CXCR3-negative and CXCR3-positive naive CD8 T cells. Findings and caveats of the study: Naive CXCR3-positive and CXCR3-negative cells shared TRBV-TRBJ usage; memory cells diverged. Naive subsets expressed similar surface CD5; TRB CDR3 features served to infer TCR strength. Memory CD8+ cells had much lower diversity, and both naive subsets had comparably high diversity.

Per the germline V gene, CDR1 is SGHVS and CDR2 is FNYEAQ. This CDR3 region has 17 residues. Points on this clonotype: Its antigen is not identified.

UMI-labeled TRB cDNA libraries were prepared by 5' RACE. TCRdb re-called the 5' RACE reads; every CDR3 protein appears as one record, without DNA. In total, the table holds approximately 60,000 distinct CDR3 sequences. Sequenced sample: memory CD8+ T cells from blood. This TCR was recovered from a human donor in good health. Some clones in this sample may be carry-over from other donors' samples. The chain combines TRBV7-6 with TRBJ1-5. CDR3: CASSLGAGPTSNQPQHF.